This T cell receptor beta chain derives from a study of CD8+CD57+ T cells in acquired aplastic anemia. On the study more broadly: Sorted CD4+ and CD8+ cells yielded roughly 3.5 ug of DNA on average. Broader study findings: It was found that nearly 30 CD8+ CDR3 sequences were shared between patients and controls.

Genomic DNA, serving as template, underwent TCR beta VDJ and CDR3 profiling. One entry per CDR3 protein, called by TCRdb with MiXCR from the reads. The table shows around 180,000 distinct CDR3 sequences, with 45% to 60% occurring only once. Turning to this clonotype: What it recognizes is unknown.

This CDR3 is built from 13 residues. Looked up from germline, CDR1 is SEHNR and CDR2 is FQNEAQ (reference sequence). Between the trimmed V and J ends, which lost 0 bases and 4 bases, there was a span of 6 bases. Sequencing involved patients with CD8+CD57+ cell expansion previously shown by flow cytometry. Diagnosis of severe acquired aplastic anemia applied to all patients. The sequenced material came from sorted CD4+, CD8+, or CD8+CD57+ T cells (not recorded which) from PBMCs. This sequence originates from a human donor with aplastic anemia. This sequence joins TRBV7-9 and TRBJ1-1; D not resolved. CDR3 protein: CASSLAGPTEAFF. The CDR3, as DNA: TGTGCCAGCAGCTTAGCAGGGCCCACTGAAGCTTTCTTT.